Listed below are T cell receptor beta chains from one sample, sequenced in a study of T cell responses to AZD1222 COVID-19 vaccine. Clones were read by immunoSEQ multiplex PCR, and TCRdb kept only the in-frame ones, dropping some. The sample has some 200,000 clones, 92% seen once. This sample comprised peripheral blood, obtained on day 0 of AZD1222 vaccination. The receptors were sampled from an adult in good health. Both conserved end residues are part of each CDR3. The D gene is left open where the match is weak. Clone size is given for some rows only: seen once, a few or many times, or a class if the clone is expanded.

d_gene: TRBD2; abundance: .; v_gene: TRBV7-2; j_gene: TRBJ2-1; CDR3nt: TGTGCCAGCAACGGCTTGGCAGCGGGGAACAATGAGCAGTTCTTC; CDR3aa: CASNGLAAGNNEQFF
d_gene: TRBD2; abundance: once; v_gene: TRBV4-3; j_gene: TRBJ2-1; CDR3nt: TGCGCCAGCAGCCCCATCCTCAGCGGGGGGGCCCACAATGAGCAGTTCTTC; CDR3aa: CASSPILSGGAHNEQFF
d_gene: .; abundance: once; v_gene: TRBV18; j_gene: TRBJ1-4; CDR3nt: TGTGCCAGCTCACCACAAGGGCTTAATGAAAAACTGTTTTTT; CDR3aa: CASSPQGLNEKLFF
d_gene: TRBD2; abundance: .; v_gene: TRBV28; j_gene: TRBJ2-5; CDR3nt: TGTGCCAGCAGTTCCCCGACTAGCGGGAAATACGAGACCCAGTACTTC; CDR3aa: CASSSPTSGKYETQYF
d_gene: .; abundance: .; v_gene: TRBV3-1/TRBV3-2; j_gene: TRBJ1-1; CDR3nt: TGTGCCAGCAGCCAATGGACTGAAGCTTTCTTT; CDR3aa: CASSQWTEAFF
d_gene: TRBD2; abundance: .; v_gene: TRBV7-9; j_gene: TRBJ2-3; CDR3nt: TGTGCCAGCAGCCCCAGACTAGCGGGGGGATCCCGCACAGATACGCAGTATTTT; CDR3aa: CASSPRLAGGSRTDTQYF
d_gene: TRBD1; abundance: once; v_gene: TRBV18; j_gene: TRBJ1-1; CDR3nt: TGTGCCAGCTCACTGGGACAGGCCACTGAAGCTTTCTTT; CDR3aa: CASSLGQATEAFF
d_gene: .; abundance: .; v_gene: TRBV4-1; j_gene: TRBJ1-1; CDR3nt: TGCGCCAGCAGCCTACAGGAGAACACTGAAGCTTTCTTT; CDR3aa: CASSLQENTEAFF
d_gene: .; abundance: .; v_gene: TRBV19; j_gene: TRBJ2-7; CDR3nt: TGTGCCAGTAGTGACCGAGGCTCCGTCTCCTACGAGCAGTACTTC; CDR3aa: CASSDRGSVSYEQYF
d_gene: .; abundance: .; v_gene: TRBV12-5; j_gene: TRBJ1-1; CDR3nt: TGTGCTAGTGCCCCCCCGAGCCTGAACACTGAAGCTTTCTTT; CDR3aa: CASAPPSLNTEAFF
d_gene: .; abundance: once; v_gene: TRBV27; j_gene: TRBJ2-3; CDR3nt: TGTGCTAGCGGTGATACGCAGTATTTT; CDR3aa: CASGDTQYF
d_gene: TRBD1; abundance: .; v_gene: TRBV7-8; j_gene: TRBJ1-1; CDR3nt: TGTGCCAGCAGCTCCCTGACAGGGGTCACTGAAGCTTTCTTT; CDR3aa: CASSSLTGVTEAFF
d_gene: .; abundance: once; v_gene: TRBV7-3; j_gene: TRBJ1-1; CDR3nt: TGTGCCAGCAGCCCACAGGGAAACACTGAAGCTTTCTTT; CDR3aa: CASSPQGNTEAFF
d_gene: .; abundance: once; v_gene: TRBV4-1; j_gene: TRBJ2-1; CDR3nt: TGCGCCAGCAGCCAAGGTCCCTATGCCTTAGGTCGGTTCTTC; CDR3aa: CASSQGPYALGRFF
d_gene: .; abundance: .; v_gene: TRBV29-1; j_gene: TRBJ2-3; CDR3nt: TGCAGCGTTGAAACCAACTACGGTACGCAGTATTTT; CDR3aa: CSVETNYGTQYF
d_gene: .; abundance: .; v_gene: TRBV27; j_gene: TRBJ1-1; CDR3nt: TGTGCCAGCAGTCCCTCGAGCGCGAACACTGAAGCTTTCTTT; CDR3aa: CASSPSSANTEAFF
d_gene: .; abundance: once; v_gene: TRBV4-3; j_gene: TRBJ1-4; CDR3nt: TGCGCCAGCAGCCAGTGGACAGAAATGGGGGAAAAACTGTTTTTT; CDR3aa: CASSQWTEMGEKLFF
d_gene: .; abundance: .; v_gene: TRBV27; j_gene: TRBJ2-1; CDR3nt: TGTGCCAGCAGTTTATCAGGGCCAGCTGGCTACAATGAGCAGTTCTTC; CDR3aa: CASSLSGPAGYNEQFF
d_gene: .; abundance: .; v_gene: TRBV11-2; j_gene: TRBJ1-1; CDR3nt: TGTGCCAGCAGCTTAGGCCTTCCAAGAAACACTGAAGCTTTCTTT; CDR3aa: CASSLGLPRNTEAFF
d_gene: .; abundance: .; v_gene: TRBV18; j_gene: TRBJ1-4; CDR3nt: TGTGCCAGCTCACCAAATCTCAACAGGGATGAAAAACTGTTTTTT; CDR3aa: CASSPNLNRDEKLFF
d_gene: .; abundance: once; v_gene: TRBV15; j_gene: TRBJ2-7; CDR3nt: TGTGCCACCAGCAGAATAGGGACATCTCCCTACGAGCAGTACTTC; CDR3aa: CATSRIGTSPYEQYF
d_gene: .; abundance: few; v_gene: TRBV19; j_gene: TRBJ1-1; CDR3nt: TGTGCCAGTAGTAGCTCCGGACGGTGGGGCACTGAAGCTTTCTTT; CDR3aa: CASSSSGRWGTEAFF
d_gene: .; abundance: .; v_gene: TRBV19; j_gene: TRBJ1-1; CDR3nt: TGTGCCAGTAGTTCAGGGTACACTGAAGCTTTCTTT; CDR3aa: CASSSGYTEAFF
d_gene: .; abundance: .; v_gene: TRBV7-9; j_gene: TRBJ2-2; CDR3nt: TGTGCCAGCAGTCTAGGGAACACCGGGGAGCTGTTTTTT; CDR3aa: CASSLGNTGELFF
d_gene: TRBD1; abundance: few; v_gene: TRBV7-2; j_gene: TRBJ2-7; CDR3nt: TGTGCCAGCAGCTTCCCAGGACAGGCGAGCTCCTACGAGCAGTACTTC; CDR3aa: CASSFPGQASSYEQYF
d_gene: .; abundance: .; v_gene: TRBV14; j_gene: TRBJ1-1; CDR3nt: TGTGCCAGCAGCCAATTTAGGACAGCCACTGAAGCTTTCTTT; CDR3aa: CASSQFRTATEAFF
d_gene: .; abundance: .; v_gene: TRBV18; j_gene: TRBJ1-4; CDR3nt: TGTGCCAGCTCTACGCAGTACTTGGGAGAAAAACTGTTTTTT; CDR3aa: CASSTQYLGEKLFF
d_gene: .; abundance: .; v_gene: TRBV3-1/TRBV3-2; j_gene: TRBJ1-5; CDR3nt: TGTGCCAGCAGCCAAGGGAAGAATCAGCCCCAGCATTTT; CDR3aa: CASSQGKNQPQHF
d_gene: .; abundance: .; v_gene: TRBV28; j_gene: TRBJ2-1; CDR3nt: TGTGCCAGCAGTTTATTGGTCGCGGGACATCATAATGAGCAGTTCTTC; CDR3aa: CASSLLVAGHHNEQFF
d_gene: .; abundance: .; v_gene: TRBV19; j_gene: TRBJ1-1; CDR3nt: TGTGCCAGTAGTACCCTCGAACGATCCGGCACTGAAGCTTTCTTT; CDR3aa: CASSTLERSGTEAFF
d_gene: .; abundance: .; v_gene: TRBV27; j_gene: TRBJ1-6; CDR3nt: TGTGCCAGCAATAAATGGGACACAAATTCACCCCTCCACTTT; CDR3aa: CASNKWDTNSPLHF
d_gene: .; abundance: .; v_gene: TRBV27; j_gene: TRBJ2-2; CDR3nt: TGTGCCAGCAGTTTATCGGGAGGTGATAGCGGGGAGCTGTTTTTT; CDR3aa: CASSLSGGDSGELFF
d_gene: .; abundance: .; v_gene: TRBV12-3/TRBV12-4; j_gene: TRBJ1-1; CDR3nt: TGTGCCAGCAGTTTGGTCAGGGCCACTGAAGCTTTCTTT; CDR3aa: CASSLVRATEAFF
d_gene: TRBD1; abundance: .; v_gene: TRBV28; j_gene: TRBJ1-2; CDR3nt: TGTGCCAGCAGCCCCAGAGGGACCGGGACAGGCAACTATGGCTACACCTTC; CDR3aa: CASSPRGTGTGNYGYTF
d_gene: .; abundance: .; v_gene: TRBV10-2; j_gene: TRBJ2-7; CDR3nt: TGCGCCAGCAGAGCCGGGGGCCCCTACGAGCAGTACTTC; CDR3aa: CASRAGGPYEQYF
d_gene: TRBD1; abundance: .; v_gene: TRBV6-6; j_gene: TRBJ1-6; CDR3nt: TGTGCCAGCAGTTATGACCCGGGACAGCGACTTTCACCCCTCCACTTT; CDR3aa: CASSYDPGQRLSPLHF
d_gene: .; abundance: few; v_gene: TRBV9; j_gene: TRBJ1-2; CDR3nt: TGTGCCAGCAGCCTGGGGGGGTTCCGCGGTTATGGCTACACCTTC; CDR3aa: CASSLGGFRGYGYTF
d_gene: .; abundance: once; v_gene: TRBV3-1/TRBV3-2; j_gene: TRBJ1-2; CDR3nt: TGTGCCAGCAGCCAAGATTTAGTAGCAGGGCCCGACTATGGCTACACCTTC; CDR3aa: CASSQDLVAGPDYGYTF
d_gene: .; abundance: .; v_gene: TRBV2; j_gene: TRBJ1-2; CDR3nt: TGTGCCAGCAGTGATTTTGGGGACTATGGCTACACCTTC; CDR3aa: CASSDFGDYGYTF
d_gene: .; abundance: .; v_gene: TRBV30; j_gene: TRBJ1-2; CDR3nt: TGTGCCTGGAGTGTAACAGGGGGCTACACCTTC; CDR3aa: CAWSVTGGYTF
d_gene: .; abundance: .; v_gene: TRBV3-1/TRBV3-2; j_gene: TRBJ2-1; CDR3nt: TGTGCCAGCAGCCGCCCTCTCAGCGGCTACAATGAGCAGTTCTTC; CDR3aa: CASSRPLSGYNEQFF
d_gene: .; abundance: .; v_gene: TRBV12-3/TRBV12-4; j_gene: TRBJ1-5; CDR3nt: TGTGCCAGCAGGTCAGAGTTTCAGCCCCAGCATTTT; CDR3aa: CASRSEFQPQHF
d_gene: TRBD1; abundance: .; v_gene: TRBV11-2; j_gene: TRBJ2-5; CDR3nt: TGTGCCAGCAGCAGACTCGGGACAGACGAGACCCAGTACTTC; CDR3aa: CASSRLGTDETQYF
d_gene: .; abundance: .; v_gene: TRBV5-6; j_gene: TRBJ1-2; CDR3nt: TGTGCCAGCACCCAAGGGGGGATTGGCTATGGCTACACCTTC; CDR3aa: CASTQGGIGYGYTF
d_gene: TRBD1; abundance: .; v_gene: TRBV27; j_gene: TRBJ1-6; CDR3nt: TGTGCCAGCAGCCTAGGGGGACAGGGGTATTCACCCCTCCACTTT; CDR3aa: CASSLGGQGYSPLHF
d_gene: TRBD1; abundance: .; v_gene: TRBV5-1; j_gene: TRBJ2-7; CDR3nt: TGCGCCAGCAGTTCCGGGACAGGGGGCTTCTACGAGCAGTACTTC; CDR3aa: CASSSGTGGFYEQYF
d_gene: .; abundance: .; v_gene: TRBV18; j_gene: TRBJ1-1; CDR3nt: TGTGCCAGCTCACCCCCCCCGGGAGGGGGAACTGAAGCTTTCTTT; CDR3aa: CASSPPPGGGTEAFF
d_gene: .; abundance: .; v_gene: TRBV19; j_gene: TRBJ1-1; CDR3nt: TGTGCCAGTAGGACAGGAGGCACTGAAGCTTTCTTT; CDR3aa: CASRTGGTEAFF
d_gene: TRBD2; abundance: .; v_gene: TRBV20-1; j_gene: TRBJ2-2; CDR3nt: TGCAGTGCTAGTAGGACTAGCGGGAGTGGGGAGCTGTTTTTT; CDR3aa: CSASRTSGSGELFF
d_gene: .; abundance: .; v_gene: TRBV28; j_gene: TRBJ1-6; CDR3nt: TGTGCCAGCAGTTTCGTAGAGAGGCCCAATTCACCCCTCCACTTT; CDR3aa: CASSFVERPNSPLHF
d_gene: .; abundance: .; v_gene: TRBV18; j_gene: TRBJ1-4; CDR3nt: TGTGCCAGCTCACGGGACACCCGCAATGAAAAACTGTTTTTT; CDR3aa: CASSRDTRNEKLFF
d_gene: .; abundance: .; v_gene: TRBV6-6; j_gene: TRBJ1-4; CDR3nt: TGTGCCAGCAGTTACCCACAGGGTAATCGGGAAAAACTGTTTTTT; CDR3aa: CASSYPQGNREKLFF
d_gene: .; abundance: .; v_gene: TRBV5-1; j_gene: TRBJ2-3; CDR3nt: TGCGCCAGCAACGAAGACAGAAATACAGATACGCAGTATTTT; CDR3aa: CASNEDRNTDTQYF
d_gene: .; abundance: .; v_gene: TRBV15; j_gene: TRBJ2-2; CDR3nt: TGTGCCACCAGCAGGGATCTGGGGTCCGGGGAGCTGTTTTTT; CDR3aa: CATSRDLGSGELFF
d_gene: TRBD1; abundance: .; v_gene: TRBV5-1; j_gene: TRBJ2-5; CDR3nt: TGCGCCAGCAGCCCGACAGGGGGCGGAGGGGAGACCCAGTACTTC; CDR3aa: CASSPTGGGGETQYF